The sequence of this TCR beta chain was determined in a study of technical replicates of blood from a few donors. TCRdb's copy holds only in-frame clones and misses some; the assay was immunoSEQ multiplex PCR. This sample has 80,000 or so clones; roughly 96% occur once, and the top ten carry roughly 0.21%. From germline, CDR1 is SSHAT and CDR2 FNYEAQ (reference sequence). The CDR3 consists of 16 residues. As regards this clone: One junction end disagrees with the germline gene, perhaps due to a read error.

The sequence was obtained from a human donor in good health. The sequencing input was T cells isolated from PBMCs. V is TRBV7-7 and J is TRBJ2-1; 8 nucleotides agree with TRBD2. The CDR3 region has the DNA TGTGCTAGCAGCTTATCTACAGGCGGGGGGAGGAATGAGCAGTTCTTC. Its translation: CASSLSTGGGRNEQFF.